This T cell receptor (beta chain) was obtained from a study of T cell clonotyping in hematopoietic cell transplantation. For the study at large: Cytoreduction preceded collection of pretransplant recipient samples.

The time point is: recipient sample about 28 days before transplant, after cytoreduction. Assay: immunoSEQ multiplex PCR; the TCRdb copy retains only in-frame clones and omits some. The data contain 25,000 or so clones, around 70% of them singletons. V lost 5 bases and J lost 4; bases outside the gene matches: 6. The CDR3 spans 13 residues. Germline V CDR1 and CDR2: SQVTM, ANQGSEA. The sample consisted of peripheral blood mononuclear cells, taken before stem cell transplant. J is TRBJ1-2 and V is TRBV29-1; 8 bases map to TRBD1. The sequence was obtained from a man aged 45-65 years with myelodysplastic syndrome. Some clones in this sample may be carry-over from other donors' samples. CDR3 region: CSVYGQGRYGYTF. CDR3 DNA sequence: TGCAGCGTTTATGGACAGGGTCGCTATGGCTACACCTTC.